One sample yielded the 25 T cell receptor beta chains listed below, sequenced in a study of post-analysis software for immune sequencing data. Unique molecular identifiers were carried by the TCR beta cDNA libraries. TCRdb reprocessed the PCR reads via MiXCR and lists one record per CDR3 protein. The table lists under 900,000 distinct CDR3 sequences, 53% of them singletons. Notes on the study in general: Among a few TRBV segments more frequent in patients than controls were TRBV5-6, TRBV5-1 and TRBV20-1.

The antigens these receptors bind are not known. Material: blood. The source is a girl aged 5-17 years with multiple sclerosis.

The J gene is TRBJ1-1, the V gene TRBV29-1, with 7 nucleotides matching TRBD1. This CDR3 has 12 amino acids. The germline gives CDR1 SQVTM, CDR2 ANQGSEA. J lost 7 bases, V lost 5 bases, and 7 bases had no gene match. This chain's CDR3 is CSVRDRMGEAFF. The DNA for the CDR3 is TGCAGCGTTCGGGACAGAATGGGTGAAGCTTTCTTT.

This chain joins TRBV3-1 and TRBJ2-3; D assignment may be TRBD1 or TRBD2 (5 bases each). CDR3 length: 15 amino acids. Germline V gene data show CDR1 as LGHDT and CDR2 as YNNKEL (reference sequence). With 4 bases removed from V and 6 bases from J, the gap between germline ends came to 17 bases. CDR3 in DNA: TGTGCCAGCAGCCGGAGCCGGGACCCGGGGGATACGCAGTATTTT. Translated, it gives CASSRSRDPGDTQYF.

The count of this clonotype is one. The CDR3 region is CASSLVPAEAKNIQYF. DNA of the CDR3: TGTGCCAGCAGCTTAGTCCCCGCTGAAGCCAAAAACATTCAGTACTTC. The rearrangement links TRBV7-2 to TRBJ2-7, with D hard to call. The DNA end favors TRBJ2-4, so the J call may be wrong. The CDR3 runs to 16 residues. Per germline, CDR1 SGHTA and CDR2 FQGNSA.

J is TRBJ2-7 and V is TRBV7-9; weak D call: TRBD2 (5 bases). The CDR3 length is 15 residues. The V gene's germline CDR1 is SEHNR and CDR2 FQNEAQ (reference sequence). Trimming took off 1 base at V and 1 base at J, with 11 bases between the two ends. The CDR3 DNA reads TGTGCCAGCAGCTTAGGTGTCGGCGGGTCCTACGAGCAGTACTTC. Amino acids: CASSLGVGGSYEQYF.

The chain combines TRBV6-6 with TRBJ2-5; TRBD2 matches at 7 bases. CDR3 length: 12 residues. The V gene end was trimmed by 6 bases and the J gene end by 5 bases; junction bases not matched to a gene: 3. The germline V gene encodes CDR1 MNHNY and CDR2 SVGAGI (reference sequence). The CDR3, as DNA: TGTGCCAGCAGAGGGGACTACGAGACCCAGTACTTC. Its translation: CASRGDYETQYF.

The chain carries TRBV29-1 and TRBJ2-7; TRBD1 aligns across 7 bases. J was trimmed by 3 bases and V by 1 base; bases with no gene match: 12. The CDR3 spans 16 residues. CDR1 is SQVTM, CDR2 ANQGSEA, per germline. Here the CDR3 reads CSVEVRLGRTGYEQYF. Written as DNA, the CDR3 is TGCAGCGTTGAAGTTCGCCTGGGCAGGACAGGCTACGAGCAGTACTTC.

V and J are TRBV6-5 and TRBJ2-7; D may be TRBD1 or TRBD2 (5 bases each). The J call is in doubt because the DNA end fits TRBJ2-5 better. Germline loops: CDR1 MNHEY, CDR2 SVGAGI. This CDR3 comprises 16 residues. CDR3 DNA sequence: TGTGCCAGCAGTTACAGGGACGCCCCTGGAGGAGAGACCCAGTACTTC. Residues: CASSYRDAPGGETQYF.

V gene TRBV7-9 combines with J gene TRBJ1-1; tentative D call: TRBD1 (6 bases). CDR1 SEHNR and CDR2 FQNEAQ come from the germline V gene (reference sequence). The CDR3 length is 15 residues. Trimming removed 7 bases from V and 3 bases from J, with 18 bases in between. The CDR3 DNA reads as TGTGCCAGCACCCTAACACAGGGACCGGACACTGAAGCTTTCTTT. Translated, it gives CASTLTQGPDTEAFF.

CDR3 protein: CASSSPGQGSKNIQYF. The CDR3 bases are TGTGCCAGCAGTAGTCCGGGACAGGGTTCCAAAAACATTCAGTACTTC. This chain connects TRBV12-3 or TRBV12-4 to TRBJ2-4; TRBD1 aligns across 9 bases. Trimming at V came to 5 bases and at J to 2 bases, leaving 7 bases not matched to a gene. The CDR3 has 16 amino acids.

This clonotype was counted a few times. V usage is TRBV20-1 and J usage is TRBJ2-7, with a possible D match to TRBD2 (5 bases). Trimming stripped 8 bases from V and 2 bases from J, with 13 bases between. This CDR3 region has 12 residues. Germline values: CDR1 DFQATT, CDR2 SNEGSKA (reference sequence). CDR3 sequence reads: CSTTDGTYEQYF. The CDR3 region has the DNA TGCAGTACCACAGACGGGACCTACGAGCAGTACTTC.

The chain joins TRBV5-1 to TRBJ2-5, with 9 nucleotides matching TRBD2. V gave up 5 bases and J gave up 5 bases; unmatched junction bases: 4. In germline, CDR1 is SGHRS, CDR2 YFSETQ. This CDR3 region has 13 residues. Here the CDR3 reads CASSAGGPETQYF. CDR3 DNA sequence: TGCGCCAGCAGTGCGGGAGGGCCGGAGACCCAGTACTTC. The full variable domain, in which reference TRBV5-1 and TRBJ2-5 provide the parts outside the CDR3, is KAGVTQTPRYLIKTRGQQVTLSCSPISGHRSVSWYQQTPGQGLQFLFEYFSETQRNKGNFPGRFSGRQFSNSRSEMNVSTLELGDSALYLCASSAGGPETQYFGPGTRLLVL.

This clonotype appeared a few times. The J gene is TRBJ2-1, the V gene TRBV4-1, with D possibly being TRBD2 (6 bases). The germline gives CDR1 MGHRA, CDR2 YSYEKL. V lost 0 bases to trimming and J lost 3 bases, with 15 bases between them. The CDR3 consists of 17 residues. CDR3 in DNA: TGCGCCAGCAGCCAAGATTTCTTAGCGGTAGTCTACAATGAGCAGTTCTTC. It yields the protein CASSQDFLAVVYNEQFF.

Here the CDR3 DNA reads TGTGCCAGCAGCCACCAAGACTACGAGCAGTACTTC. This encodes CASSHQDYEQYF. The chain joins TRBV3-1 to TRBJ2-7; D unresolved. The CDR3 covers 12 residues. Trimming left V 3 bases short and J 3 bases short, with 6 bases between. Germline V gene sequence: CDR1 LGHDT, CDR2 YNNKEL (reference sequence).

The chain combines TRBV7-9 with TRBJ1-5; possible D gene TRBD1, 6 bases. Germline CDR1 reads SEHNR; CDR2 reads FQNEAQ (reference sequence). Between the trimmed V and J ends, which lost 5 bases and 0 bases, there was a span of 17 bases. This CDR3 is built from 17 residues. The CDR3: CASSRGAGATSNQPQHF. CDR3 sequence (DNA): TGTGCCAGCAGCCGGGGGGCAGGGGCTACTAGCAATCAGCCCCAGCATTTT.

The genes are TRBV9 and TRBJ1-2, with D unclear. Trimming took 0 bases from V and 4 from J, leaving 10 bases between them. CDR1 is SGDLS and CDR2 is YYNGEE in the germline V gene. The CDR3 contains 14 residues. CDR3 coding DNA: TGTGCCAGCAGCGTAGGGCAGGCTCTCTATGGCTACACCTTC. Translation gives CASSVGQALYGYTF. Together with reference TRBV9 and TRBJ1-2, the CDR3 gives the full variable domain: DSGVTQTPKHLITATGQRVTLRCSPRSGDLSVYWYQQSLDQGLQFLIQYYNGEERAKGNILERFSAQQFPDLHSELNLSSLELGDSALYFCASSVGQALYGYTFGSGTRLTVV.

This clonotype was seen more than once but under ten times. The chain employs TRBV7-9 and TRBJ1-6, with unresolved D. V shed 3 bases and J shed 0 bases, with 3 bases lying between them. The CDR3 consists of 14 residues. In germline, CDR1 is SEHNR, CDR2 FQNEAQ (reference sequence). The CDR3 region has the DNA TGTGCCAGCAGCTTCCTCTCCTATAATTCACCCCTCCACTTT. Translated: CASSFLSYNSPLHF. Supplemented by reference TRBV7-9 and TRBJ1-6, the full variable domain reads DTGVSQNPRHKITKRGQNVTFRCDPISEHNRLYWYRQTLGQGPEFLTYFQNEAQLEKSRLLSDRFSAERPKGSFSTLEIQRTEQGDSAMYLCASSFLSYNSPLHFGNGTRLTVT.

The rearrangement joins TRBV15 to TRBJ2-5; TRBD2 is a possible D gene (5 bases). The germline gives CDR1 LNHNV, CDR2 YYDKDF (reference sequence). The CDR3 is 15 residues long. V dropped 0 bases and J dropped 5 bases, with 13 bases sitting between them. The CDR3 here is CATSRDRGVGETQYF. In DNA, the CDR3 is TGTGCCACCAGCAGAGATCGGGGAGTAGGGGAGACCCAGTACTTC.

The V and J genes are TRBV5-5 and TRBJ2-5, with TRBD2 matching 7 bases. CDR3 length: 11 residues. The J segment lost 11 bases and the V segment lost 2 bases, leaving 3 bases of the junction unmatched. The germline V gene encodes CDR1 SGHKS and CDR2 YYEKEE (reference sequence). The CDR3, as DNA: TGTGCCAGCAGCTTAAGGCGGGAGCAGTACTTC. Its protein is CASSLRREQYF.

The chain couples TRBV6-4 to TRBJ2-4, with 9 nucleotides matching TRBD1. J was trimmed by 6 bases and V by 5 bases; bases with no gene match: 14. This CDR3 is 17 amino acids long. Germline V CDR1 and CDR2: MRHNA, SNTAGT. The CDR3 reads CASSSRLLTGGRNIQYF. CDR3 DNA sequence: TGTGCCAGCAGTTCCCGACTCCTTACAGGGGGCAGAAACATTCAGTACTTC.

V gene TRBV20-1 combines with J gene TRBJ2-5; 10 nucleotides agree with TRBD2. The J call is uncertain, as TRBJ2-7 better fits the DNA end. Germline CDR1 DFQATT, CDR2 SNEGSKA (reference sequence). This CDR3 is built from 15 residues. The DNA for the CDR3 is TGCAGTGCAAAGCTTAGCGGGAGGAGCGGGAACGAGCAGTACTTC. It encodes CSAKLSGRSGNEQYF.

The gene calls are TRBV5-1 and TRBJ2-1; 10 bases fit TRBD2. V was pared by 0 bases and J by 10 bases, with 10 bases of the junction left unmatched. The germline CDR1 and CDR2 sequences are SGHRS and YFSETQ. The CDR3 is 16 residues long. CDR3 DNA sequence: TGCGCCAGCAGCTTGGGGCTAGCGGGAGCCGCTGGGGAGCAGTTCTTC. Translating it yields CASSLGLAGAAGEQFF.

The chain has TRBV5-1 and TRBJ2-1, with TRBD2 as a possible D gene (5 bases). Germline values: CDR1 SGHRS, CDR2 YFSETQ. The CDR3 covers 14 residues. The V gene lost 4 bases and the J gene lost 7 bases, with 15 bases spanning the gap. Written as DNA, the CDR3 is TGCGCCAGCAGCCGGGGTACTAGACTGAATGAGCAGTTCTTC. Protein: CASSRGTRLNEQFF.

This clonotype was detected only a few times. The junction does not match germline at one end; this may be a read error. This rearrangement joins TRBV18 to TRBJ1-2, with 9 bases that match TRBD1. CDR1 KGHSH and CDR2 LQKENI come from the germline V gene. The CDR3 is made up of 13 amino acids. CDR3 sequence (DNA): TGTGACAGCTCCGGGACAGGGATCTATGGCTACACCTTC. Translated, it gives CDSSGTGIYGYTF.

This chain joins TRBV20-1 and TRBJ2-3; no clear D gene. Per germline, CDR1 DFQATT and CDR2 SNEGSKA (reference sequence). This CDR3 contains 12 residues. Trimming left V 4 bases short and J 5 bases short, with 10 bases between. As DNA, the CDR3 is TGCAGTGCTAACCCATCGGGAGATACGCAGTATTTT. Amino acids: CSANPSGDTQYF.

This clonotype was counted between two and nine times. The CDR3 here is CATSRPLSGSWNEQFF. The DNA of the CDR3 is TGTGCCACCAGCAGACCCCTTAGCGGGAGCTGGAATGAGCAGTTCTTC. This chain uses TRBV15 with TRBJ2-1; 9 bases agree with TRBD2. This CDR3 region has 16 residues. J was trimmed by 7 bases and V by 2 bases; bases with no gene match: 9. Germline assignment: CDR1 LNHNV and CDR2 YYDKDF (reference sequence). The full variable domain, in which reference TRBV15 and TRBJ2-1 provide the parts outside the CDR3, is DAMVIQNPRYQVTQFGKPVTLSCSQTLNHNVMYWYQQKSSQAPKLLFHYYDKDFNNEADTPDNFQSRRPNTSFCFLDIRSPGLGDTAMYLCATSRPLSGSWNEQFFGPGTRLTVL.